A selection of T cell receptor beta chains follows, all from one sample in a study of early T cells in non-severe SARS-CoV-2 infection. MiXCR was run by TCRdb on the 5' RACE reads, yielding one entry per CDR3 protein. The repertoire consists of 60,000 to 75,000 distinct CDR3 sequences, with over 9.5% occurring once and the leading ten covering 5% to 7%. The material sequenced was whole blood, taken at baseline. These receptors were obtained from an adult who was a healthcare worker with PCR-confirmed SARS-CoV-2 infection or an uninfected control (not recorded which). The CDR3 runs from the conserved cysteine through the conserved F or W. A D gene is named only where the DNA matches it firmly. Size is stated for part of the rows, as once, few or many counts, or as a class when the clone is expanded.

cdr3_aa: CASSFSTSHSGANVLTF; cdr3_nt: TGTGCCAGCAGCTTTTCGACATCCCACTCTGGGGCCAACGTCCTGACTTTC; clone_size: few; v_call: TRBV7-9; d_call: .; j_call: TRBJ2-6
cdr3_aa: CASSTHNSGSNYEQFF; cdr3_nt: TGTGCCAGCAGTACTCACAATAGCGGGAGTAACTATGAGCAGTTCTTC; clone_size: many; v_call: TRBV6-6; d_call: TRBD2; j_call: TRBJ2-1
cdr3_aa: CASSYGRRDEKLFF; cdr3_nt: TGTGCCAGCAGTTACGGCAGGCGGGATGAAAAACTGTTTTTT; clone_size: few; v_call: TRBV6-5; d_call: .; j_call: TRBJ1-4
cdr3_aa: CASSLGAGGGYTF; cdr3_nt: TGTGCCAGCAGCTTAGGTGCAGGGGGCGGCTACACCTTC; clone_size: few; v_call: TRBV7-2; d_call: TRBD1; j_call: TRBJ1-2
cdr3_aa: CASSPTSSSYNEQFF; cdr3_nt: TGTGCCAGCAGCCCCACCTCAAGCTCCTACAATGAGCAGTTCTTC; clone_size: .; v_call: TRBV28; d_call: .; j_call: TRBJ2-1
cdr3_aa: CASSAERFYNEQFF; cdr3_nt: TGTGCCAGCAGCGCCGAGAGATTTTACAATGAGCAGTTCTTC; clone_size: few; v_call: TRBV11-3; d_call: .; j_call: TRBJ2-1
cdr3_aa: CASSPPGHGGAKNIQYF; cdr3_nt: TGTGCCAGCTCACCCCCGGGACACGGAGGGGCCAAAAACATTCAGTACTTC; clone_size: .; v_call: TRBV18; d_call: .; j_call: TRBJ2-4
cdr3_aa: CASSRVRPPYEQYF; cdr3_nt: TGTGCCAGCAGCCGAGTGAGGCCGCCCTACGAGCAGTACTTC; clone_size: few; v_call: TRBV7-2; d_call: .; j_call: TRBJ2-7
cdr3_aa: CSAPDSILNTEAFF; cdr3_nt: TGCAGTGCCCCGGACAGTATCCTTAACACTGAAGCTTTCTTT; clone_size: .; v_call: TRBV20-1; d_call: .; j_call: TRBJ1-1
cdr3_aa: CASSSSQGSTAKNIQYF; cdr3_nt: TGCGCCAGCAGCTCCTCACAGGGATCTACGGCCAAAAACATTCAGTACTTC; clone_size: few; v_call: TRBV5-1; d_call: .; j_call: TRBJ2-4
cdr3_aa: CAWSTGGSEQFF; cdr3_nt: TGTGCCTGGAGTACGGGCGGGAGTGAGCAGTTCTTC; clone_size: .; v_call: TRBV30; d_call: TRBD2; j_call: TRBJ2-1
cdr3_aa: CASSARATDSNSPLHF; cdr3_nt: TGTGCCAGCAGCGCGCGGGCCACGGACAGCAATTCACCCCTCCACTTT; clone_size: .; v_call: TRBV9; d_call: .; j_call: TRBJ1-6
cdr3_aa: CASSDSGSRSYNEQFF; cdr3_nt: TGTGCCAGCAGCGATAGCGGGAGCCGCTCCTACAATGAGCAGTTCTTC; clone_size: .; v_call: TRBV7-9; d_call: TRBD2; j_call: TRBJ2-1
cdr3_aa: CASSAGGLAPGELFF; cdr3_nt: TGTGCCAGCTCAGCAGGGGGCCTGGCACCCGGGGAGCTGTTTTTT; clone_size: .; v_call: TRBV18; d_call: TRBD1; j_call: TRBJ2-2
cdr3_aa: CASSTGQGLEAFF; cdr3_nt: TGTGCCAGCAGCACGGGACAGGGGCTTGAAGCTTTCTTT; clone_size: .; v_call: TRBV7-8; d_call: TRBD1; j_call: TRBJ1-1
cdr3_aa: CASSWGAPNTGELFF; cdr3_nt: TGTGCCAGCAGCTGGGGGGCCCCGAACACCGGGGAGCTGTTTTTT; clone_size: few; v_call: TRBV7-2; d_call: .; j_call: TRBJ2-2
cdr3_aa: CASSLAVRGTYNEQFF; cdr3_nt: TGTGCCAGCAGTTTAGCTGTCAGGGGTACCTACAATGAGCAGTTCTTC; clone_size: few; v_call: TRBV12-3/TRBV12-4; d_call: .; j_call: TRBJ2-1
cdr3_aa: CASGYYLAGGSTEYF; cdr3_nt: TGTGCTAGTGGCTACTATCTAGCGGGGGGGTCCACGGAATACTTC; clone_size: many; v_call: TRBV12-5; d_call: TRBD2; j_call: TRBJ2-5
cdr3_aa: CASSSEVANTEAFF; cdr3_nt: TGTGCCAGCAGCTCAGAGGTGGCGAACACTGAAGCTTTCTTT; clone_size: .; v_call: TRBV3-1; d_call: .; j_call: TRBJ1-1
cdr3_aa: CASSRSAFPGANVLTF; cdr3_nt: TGTGCCAGCAGTCGGAGCGCTTTCCCCGGGGCCAACGTCCTGACTTTC; clone_size: .; v_call: TRBV6-5; d_call: .; j_call: TRBJ2-6
cdr3_aa: CASSEFGGRLGYEQYF; cdr3_nt: TGTGCCAGCAGTGAATTCGGTGGACGCCTTGGGTACGAGCAGTACTTC; clone_size: many; v_call: TRBV6-1; d_call: .; j_call: TRBJ2-7
cdr3_aa: CASSPVWGTLITEQFF; cdr3_nt: TGTGCCAGCAGCCCAGTGTGGGGGACTCTCATAACTGAGCAGTTCTTC; clone_size: once; v_call: TRBV7-9; d_call: .; j_call: TRBJ2-1
cdr3_aa: CSASQLAGAAEQYF; cdr3_nt: TGCAGTGCTAGCCAACTAGCGGGAGCGGCCGAGCAGTACTTC; clone_size: many; v_call: TRBV20-1; d_call: TRBD2; j_call: TRBJ2-7
cdr3_aa: CASSPWRERGDTQYF; cdr3_nt: TGTGCCAGCAGTCCTTGGCGGGAGCGAGGAGATACGCAGTATTTT; clone_size: many; v_call: TRBV2; d_call: TRBD2; j_call: TRBJ2-3
cdr3_aa: CASSYSRGSGELFF; cdr3_nt: TGTGCCAGCAGTTACTCGCGAGGGTCCGGGGAGCTGTTTTTT; clone_size: .; v_call: TRBV6-2/TRBV6-3; d_call: .; j_call: TRBJ2-2
cdr3_aa: CASSRDLGTQYF; cdr3_nt: TGTGCCAGCAGCCGGGACCTGGGGACGCAGTATTTT; clone_size: few; v_call: TRBV7-9; d_call: .; j_call: TRBJ2-3
cdr3_aa: CASSYSDTNEQYF; cdr3_nt: TGTGCCAGCAGTTACTCTGACACCAACGAGCAGTACTTC; clone_size: many; v_call: TRBV6-2/TRBV6-3; d_call: .; j_call: TRBJ2-7
cdr3_aa: CASSPHGTVGGEQFF; cdr3_nt: TGTGCCAGCAGCCCCCATGGGACAGTAGGCGGTGAGCAGTTCTTC; clone_size: few; v_call: TRBV7-8; d_call: TRBD1; j_call: TRBJ2-1
cdr3_aa: CASSPSQGYNSPLHF; cdr3_nt: TGTGCCAGCTCACCATCTCAGGGGTATAATTCACCCCTCCACTTT; clone_size: many; v_call: TRBV18; d_call: .; j_call: TRBJ1-6
cdr3_aa: CAWSGNTNTGELFF; cdr3_nt: TGTGCCTGGTCGGGGAATACGAACACCGGGGAGCTGTTTTTT; clone_size: .; v_call: TRBV30; d_call: .; j_call: TRBJ2-2
cdr3_aa: CASRRDPFNSPLHF; cdr3_nt: TGTGCCAGCAGACGTGACCCGTTTAATTCACCCCTCCACTTT; clone_size: few; v_call: TRBV7-8; d_call: .; j_call: TRBJ1-6
cdr3_aa: CSARLVTSRADTQYF; cdr3_nt: TGCAGTGCTAGATTAGTGACTAGCCGTGCAGATACGCAGTATTTT; clone_size: .; v_call: TRBV20-1; d_call: TRBD2; j_call: TRBJ2-3
cdr3_aa: CASSIGGVSTDTQYF; cdr3_nt: TGTGCCAGTAGTATAGGAGGAGTCAGCACAGATACGCAGTATTTT; clone_size: few; v_call: TRBV19; d_call: .; j_call: TRBJ2-3
cdr3_aa: CASGLTGLRNQPQHF; cdr3_nt: TGTGCTAGTGGCTTAACAGGGCTACGCAATCAGCCCCAGCATTTT; clone_size: few; v_call: TRBV12-5; d_call: .; j_call: TRBJ1-5
cdr3_aa: CASSQDPSISYNEQFF; cdr3_nt: TGCGCCAGCAGCCAAGATCCTAGCATCTCCTACAATGAGCAGTTCTTC; clone_size: many; v_call: TRBV4-1; d_call: .; j_call: TRBJ2-1
cdr3_aa: CSARALSGLAGTDTQYF; cdr3_nt: TGCAGTGCTAGGGCCCTGTCCGGACTAGCGGGCACAGATACGCAGTATTTT; clone_size: few; v_call: TRBV20-1; d_call: TRBD2; j_call: TRBJ2-3
cdr3_aa: CSAADRGYEQYF; cdr3_nt: TGCAGTGCTGCCGACAGGGGTTACGAGCAGTACTTC; clone_size: many; v_call: TRBV20-1; d_call: TRBD1; j_call: TRBJ2-7
cdr3_aa: CSALKERGNTEAFF; cdr3_nt: TGCAGTGCTCTAAAGGAGCGGGGGAACACTGAAGCTTTCTTT; clone_size: few; v_call: TRBV20-1; d_call: .; j_call: TRBJ1-1
cdr3_aa: CASSYSGRDPGELFF; cdr3_nt: TGCGCCAGCAGCTACAGCGGGAGGGATCCCGGGGAGCTGTTTTTT; clone_size: few; v_call: TRBV5-1; d_call: TRBD2; j_call: TRBJ2-2
cdr3_aa: CASSSPGQGADTQYF; cdr3_nt: TGCGCCAGCAGCTCGCCGGGCCAGGGGGCAGATACGCAGTATTTT; clone_size: few; v_call: TRBV5-1; d_call: TRBD1; j_call: TRBJ2-3
cdr3_aa: CASSKTGVGANVLTF; cdr3_nt: TGCGCCAGCAGCAAAACAGGGGTTGGGGCCAACGTCCTGACTTTC; clone_size: many; v_call: TRBV5-1; d_call: TRBD1; j_call: TRBJ2-6
cdr3_aa: CASSSPGGNEKLFF; cdr3_nt: TGTGCCAGCAGTTCCCCGGGAGGTAATGAAAAACTGTTTTTT; clone_size: once; v_call: TRBV27; d_call: .; j_call: TRBJ1-4